There are a few counts of the clone carrying this TCR beta chain. No antigen is known for it. Out of more than 8 ml of fresh peripheral blood came the PBMCs. Amplified TCR beta CDR3 regions came from RNA transcripts. The HTBI primer set served for first-round RT-PCR of the TCR CDR3. Each CDR3 protein is one row after TCRdb ran MiXCR on the multiplex PCR reads. In the table there are about 280,000 distinct CDR3 sequences, 25% to 30% of which are singletons. The sample originates from a study of T cells in Graves' hyperthyroidism and ophthalmopathy. V shed 4 bases and J shed 1 base, with 16 bases lying between them. There are 16 residues in the CDR3. Germline V gene sequence: CDR1 MNHNS, CDR2 SASEGT. Broader study findings: Onset of ophthalmopathy came a median 6.5 months after the model predicted it. Among thyroid clonotypes expanded above 0.001, most also appeared in blood. Classification by a 13 V-J model distinguished ophthalmopathy from stable hyperthyroidism.

The chain recombines TRBV6-1 with TRBJ1-1; no clear D gene. The TCR originated in a middle-aged man with Graves' hyperthyroidism that later progressed to Graves' ophthalmopathy. The material sequenced was blood. CDR3 DNA sequence: TGTGCCAGCAGTGGGGGAATGGGCAGGCCGAACACTGAAGCTTTCTTT. Amino acids: CASSGGMGRPNTEAFF.